This T cell receptor beta chain is drawn from a study of Ad26.COV2.S vaccination and SARS-CoV-2 variants. Turning to the study itself: In the study, Ad26.COV2.S was injected intramuscularly once, or twice 56 days apart.

The CDR3 contains 15 residues. V shed 6 bases and J 2 bases; nucleotides not matched to a gene: 10. The germline V gene has CDR1 SGDLS and CDR2 YYNGEE. Profiling relied on immunoSEQ multiplex PCR, and the TCRdb table lists in-frame clones only, not all of them. The table has 350,000 to 450,000 clones, around 93% seen once. The treatment denotes: some 20 received Ad26.COV2.S at low or high dose, single or two shots; about 5 received placebo; per-sample allocation not given. Sampling took place 63 days after the first vaccine or placebo injection. The J gene is TRBJ2-5, the V gene TRBV9; 7 bases line up with TRBD1. This TCR was recovered from a person between 18 and 65 years old who received the Ad26.COV2.S COVID-19 vaccine or a placebo. The material was peripheral blood, obtained in a trial of Ad26.COV2.S vaccine versus placebo. CDR3 in DNA: TGTGCCAGCACCAACGACGGGACAGTACAAGAGACCCAGTACTTC. It is translated as CASTNDGTVQETQYF.